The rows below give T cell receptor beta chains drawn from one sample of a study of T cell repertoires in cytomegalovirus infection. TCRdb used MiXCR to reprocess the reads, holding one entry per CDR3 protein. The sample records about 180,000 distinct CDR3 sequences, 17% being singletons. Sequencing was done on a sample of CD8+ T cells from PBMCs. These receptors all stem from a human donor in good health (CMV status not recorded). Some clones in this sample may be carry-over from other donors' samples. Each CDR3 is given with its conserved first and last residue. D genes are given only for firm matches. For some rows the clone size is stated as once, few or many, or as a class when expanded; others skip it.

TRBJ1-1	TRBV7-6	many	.	TGTGCCAGCAGCTCAGGAGGGCAGAACACTGAAGCTTTCTTT	CASSSGGQNTEAFF
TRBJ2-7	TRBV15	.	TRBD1	TGTGCCACCAGCAGAGTTAGGGCAGGGGGAAAGGACGAGCAGTACTTC	CATSRVRAGGKDEQYF
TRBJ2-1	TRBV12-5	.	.	TGTGCTAGTGGTTTGGTAGTAGAGCAGTTCTTC	CASGLVVEQFF
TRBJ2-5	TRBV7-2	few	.	TGTGCCAGCAGCTTAGTAGGACCTAAGGAGACCCAGTACTTC	CASSLVGPKETQYF
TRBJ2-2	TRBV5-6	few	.	TGTGCCAGCAGGGTGGGGACCGGGGAGCTGTTTTTT	CASRVGTGELFF
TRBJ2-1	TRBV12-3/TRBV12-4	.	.	TGTGCCAGCAGTTTTGGAGGTCTCTACGATGAGCAGTTCTTC	CASSFGGLYDEQFF
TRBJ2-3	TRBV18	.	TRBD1	TGTGCCAGCTCACCGACAGGGCTGGGAGATACGCAGTATTTT	CASSPTGLGDTQYF
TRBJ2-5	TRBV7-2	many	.	TGTGCCAGCAGCTTAAAAGGGACCCTGAACGCGGACGATCAGAACGAAGAGACCCAGTACTTC	CASSLKGTLNADDQNEETQYF
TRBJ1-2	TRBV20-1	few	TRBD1	TGCAGTGCACGGGACAGGGATTATTATGGCTACACCTTC	CSARDRDYYGYTF
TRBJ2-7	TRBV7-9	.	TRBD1	TGTGCCAGCAGCTCTCACCCCGGGACAGCCTACGAGCAGTACTTC	CASSSHPGTAYEQYF
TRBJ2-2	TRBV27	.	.	TGTGCCAGCAGTCTTATGACTGACGGGGAGCTGTTTTTT	CASSLMTDGELFF
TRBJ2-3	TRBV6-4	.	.	TGTGCCAGCAAGGGCGGTACGCAGTATTTT	CASKGGTQYF
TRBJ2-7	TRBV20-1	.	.	TGCAGTGCTAGCCCTAGCCCTACGAGCTCCTACGAGCAGTACTTC	CSASPSPTSSYEQYF
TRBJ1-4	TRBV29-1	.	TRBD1	TGCAGCGTCCCGGGACAGGGGGGAACTAATGAAAAACTGTTTTTT	CSVPGQGGTNEKLFF
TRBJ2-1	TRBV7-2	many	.	TGTGCCAGCAGCTTAGAGGTACAGGCCCGCTCCTACAATGAGCAGTTCTTC	CASSLEVQARSYNEQFF
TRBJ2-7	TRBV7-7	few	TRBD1	TGTGCCAGCAGCCCAGGACAGGGGCCTCACTACGAGCAGTACTTC	CASSPGQGPHYEQYF
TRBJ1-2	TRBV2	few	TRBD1	TGTGCCAGCAGTAAAGGGGGCGCGGATGGCTACACCTTC	CASSKGGADGYTF
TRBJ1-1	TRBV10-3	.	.	TGTGCCATCAGTGACTACAGCTTCAAATCACCTGAAGCTTTCTTT	CAISDYSFKSPEAFF
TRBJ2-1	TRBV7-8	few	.	TGTGCCAGCAGCTTCCCTGGACAGTACAATGAGCAGTTCTTC	CASSFPGQYNEQFF
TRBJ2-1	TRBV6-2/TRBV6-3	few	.	TGTGCCAGCAGTTACTCGAAGGTCAATGAGCAGTTCTTC	CASSYSKVNEQFF
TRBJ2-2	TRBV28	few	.	TGTGCCAGCAGCCTTCCCCGTCCCGGGGAGCTGTTTTTT	CASSLPRPGELFF
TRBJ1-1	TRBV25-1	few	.	TGTGCCAGCAGTGAATATTGGAAGACGAGCACTGAAGCTTTCTTT	CASSEYWKTSTEAFF
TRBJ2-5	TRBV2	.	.	TGTGCCAGCAAGGAGGGGTTTACCGGGACTGCAGTACAAGAGACCCAGTACTTC	CASKEGFTGTAVQETQYF
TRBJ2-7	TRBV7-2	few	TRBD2	TGTGCCAGCAGCTTAGAGTTAGCGGGGGGTGAAGAGCAGTACTTC	CASSLELAGGEEQYF
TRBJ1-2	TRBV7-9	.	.	TGTGCCAGCAGCCCTCGTAGTAGGGGCCCCTATGATGGCTACACCTTC	CASSPRSRGPYDGYTF
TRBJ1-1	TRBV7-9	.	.	TGTGCCAGCAGCTTACCCCTTCGGGGGGCGTTAACTGAAGCTTTCTTT	CASSLPLRGALTEAFF